Below are 27 T cell receptor beta chains sequenced from a single sample in a study of T cells after yellow fever vaccination. TCRdb itself ran the 5' RACE reads through MiXCR, one entry per CDR3 protein. Counted here are roughly 150,000 distinct CDR3 sequences, around 7.2% occurring once; the ten biggest clones make up about 2.5%. This specimen consisted of CD4+ T cells sorted from PBMCs, obtained more than 4 days after the first yellow fever vaccination. Receptor source: a man younger than 35 who received the YFV17D yellow fever vaccine.

This clonotype was seen more than once but under ten times. This chain connects TRBV6-1 to TRBJ2-7; possible D gene TRBD1, 5 bases. Germline CDR1 MNHNS, CDR2 SASEGT. Trimming removed 8 bases at V and 3 bases at J, with 17 bases between. There are 14 residues in the CDR3. In DNA form, the CDR3 reads TGTGCCAGCCGGTGGGGTGCACAGGTCTACGAGCAGTACGTC. Translating gives CASRWGAQVYEQYV.

This clonotype was seen at least ten times. The rearrangement links TRBV5-1 to TRBJ1-1; D gene uncertain. CDR1 and CDR2 (germline): SGHRS, YFSETQ. The CDR3 is 15 amino acids. V lost 2 bases, J lost 4 bases, and 15 bases lay in between. The CDR3 is CASSFIGRASTEAFF. Written as DNA, the CDR3 is TGCGCCAGCAGCTTTATAGGGAGGGCTAGCACTGAAGCTTTCTTT.

This clonotype has a handful of counts. A clone one base away is much larger, so this may be a read error. The gene calls are TRBV25-1 and TRBJ2-3, with D possibly matching TRBD2 (7 bases). CDR1 and CDR2 from the germline V gene are MGHDK and SYGVNS. This CDR3 is built from 14 residues. V shed 2 bases and J shed 2 bases, with 8 bases lying between them. The CDR3 DNA sequence: TGTGCCAGCAGTGAAGCGGGGGCCACAGATACGCAGTATTTT. As protein: CASSEAGATDTQYF.

The chain couples TRBV6-1 to TRBJ2-6; D call uncertain. Trimming shortened V by 8 bases and J by 1 base, and 3 bases separated the two germline ends. Germline V gene lookup returns CDR1 MNHNS and CDR2 SASEGT. The CDR3 covers 12 residues. The CDR3 coding sequence is TGTGCCAGCCAATCTGGGGCCAACGTCCTGACTTTC. This gives the protein CASQSGANVLTF.

This clonotype was detected many times. V is TRBV27 and J is TRBJ2-3, with D possibly matching TRBD2 (5 bases). The CDR3 is made up of 17 amino acids. Germline V lookup: CDR1 MNHEY, CDR2 SMNVEV (reference sequence). The germline V and J ends were trimmed by 0 bases and 1 base, with 14 bases remaining between them. The CDR3 coding sequence is TGTGCCAGCAGTTTATCAGAGGCGGGCCCCGGCACAGATACGCAGTATTTT. It encodes CASSLSEAGPGTDTQYF.

Ten or more counts support this clonotype. The J gene is TRBJ2-7, the V gene TRBV25-1, with D perhaps matching TRBD1 or TRBD2 (5 bases each). The germline CDR1 and CDR2 sequences are MGHDK and SYGVNS. This CDR3 is 15 amino acids long. V was trimmed by 3 bases and J by 2 bases, leaving 14 bases between them. The DNA for the CDR3 is TGTGCCAGCAGTGAGGGGCCTCCGGGGACCTACGAGCAGTACTTC. Translated, it gives CASSEGPPGTYEQYF.

This clonotype occurred a few times. The rearrangement links TRBV4-1 to TRBJ2-1; TRBD1 is a possible D gene (5 bases). Between the trimmed V and J ends, which lost 4 bases and 2 bases, there was a span of 12 bases. The CDR3 loop spans 15 amino acids. CDR1 and CDR2 (germline): MGHRA, YSYEKL. The CDR3 nucleotides are TGCGCCAGCAGCCCTCTTAGGGGCGCCTACAATGAGCAGTTCTTC. Residues: CASSPLRGAYNEQFF.

This clonotype was counted ten times or more. The chain combines TRBV7-6 with TRBJ2-3, with 8 bases aligning to TRBD2. Looked up from germline, CDR1 is SGHVS and CDR2 is FNYEAQ. V lost 4 bases to trimming and J lost 0 bases; unmatched junction nucleotides: 9. The CDR3 totals 17 residues. In nucleotides, the CDR3 is TGTGCCAGCAGCTACCTGACGGGGGGGCCCAGCACAGATACGCAGTATTTT. Protein: CASSYLTGGPSTDTQYF.

This clonotype appeared a few times. The chain employs TRBV5-1 and TRBJ1-2; 8 positions agree with TRBD1. Per the germline V gene, CDR1 is SGHRS and CDR2 is YFSETQ. The CDR3 is 13 residues long. With 3 bases clipped from V and 6 bases from J, the junction kept 4 bases outside the gene matches. CDR3 amino acids: CASSYGQGDGYTF. The CDR3 region has the DNA TGCGCCAGCAGCTACGGACAGGGAGATGGCTACACCTTC.

This clonotype was counted ten times or more. V is TRBV5-1 and J is TRBJ2-2; D gene unclear. Trimming removed 3 bases from V and 1 base from J, with 10 bases in between. The V gene's germline CDR1 is SGHRS and CDR2 YFSETQ. This CDR3 comprises 15 residues. The CDR3 DNA sequence: TGCGCCAGCAGCTCCCTCCCGCGGAACACCGGGGAGCTGTTTTTT. This translates into CASSSLPRNTGELFF. Full variable domain (outside the CDR3, taken from reference TRBV5-1 and TRBJ2-2): KAGVTQTPRYLIKTRGQQVTLSCSPISGHRSVSWYQQTPGQGLQFLFEYFSETQRNKGNFPGRFSGRQFSNSRSEMNVSTLELGDSALYLCASSSLPRNTGELFFGEGSRLTVL.

This clonotype has ten or more counts. The chain combines TRBV7-3 with TRBJ2-1, with D perhaps TRBD1 (6 bases). The CDR3 has 13 residues. Germline assignment: CDR1 SGHTA and CDR2 FQGTGA. V gave up 5 bases and J gave up 7 bases, with 12 bases separating them. CDR3 residues: CASSQQGGNEQFF. CDR3 DNA: TGTGCCAGCAGCCAACAGGGCGGTAATGAGCAGTTCTTC. The full variable domain, in which reference TRBV7-3 and TRBJ2-1 provide the parts outside the CDR3, is GAGVSQTPSNKVTEKGKYVELRCDPISGHTALYWYRQSLGQGPEFLIYFQGTGAADDSGLPNDRFFAVRPEGSVSTLKIQRTERGDSAVYLCASSQQGGNEQFFGPGTRLTVL.

This clonotype was found a few times. The chain is built from TRBV29-1 and TRBJ2-6, with D perhaps matching TRBD2 (6 bases). Trimming removed 6 bases from V and 0 bases from J, with 12 bases in between. CDR3 length equals 15 residues. Germline assignment: CDR1 SQVTM and CDR2 ANQGSEA. The CDR3: CSVPGLVSGANVLTF. The CDR3 coding sequence is TGCAGCGTGCCGGGACTGGTCTCTGGGGCCAACGTCCTGACTTTC.

This clonotype appeared a few times. This sequence joins TRBV7-2 and TRBJ2-4; no clear D. CDR1 is SGHTA and CDR2 is FQGNSA in the germline V gene. V lost 3 bases and J 0 bases, leaving 12 bases between the germline ends. The CDR3 sequence is 16 residues long. The CDR3 loop is CASSFLRHLAKNIQYF. CDR3 sequence (DNA): TGTGCCAGCAGCTTCCTTAGACACCTAGCCAAAAACATTCAGTACTTC.

This clonotype was observed many times. The chain recombines TRBV2 with TRBJ2-1; 10 bases line up with TRBD2. Germline CDR1 and CDR2: SNHLY and FYNNEI. With 3 bases clipped from V and 13 bases from J, the junction kept 6 bases outside the gene matches. This CDR3 has 13 residues. CDR3 sequence: CASSEWASGGQFF. The CDR3 nucleotides are TGTGCCAGCAGTGAGTGGGCTAGCGGGGGTCAGTTCTTC.

This clonotype was seen at least ten times. The chain uses TRBV11-2 and TRBJ2-5, with 7 positions matching TRBD2. Per germline, CDR1 SGHAT and CDR2 FQNNGV. The CDR3 covers 15 residues. J was trimmed by 5 bases and V by 5 bases; bases with no gene match: 11. CDR3 protein: CASSPLGGGWETQYF. The DNA for the CDR3 is TGTGCCAGCAGCCCCCTAGGCGGGGGTTGGGAGACCCAGTACTTC.

This clonotype came up many times. V gene TRBV7-2 combines with J gene TRBJ1-2; D gene ambiguous. CDR3 length: 14 amino acids. Germline V gene sequence: CDR1 SGHTA, CDR2 FQGNSA. V was clipped by 0 bases and J by 2 bases, with 7 bases between them. In DNA, the CDR3 is TGTGCCAGCAGCTTAGCGCGGGTCAACTATGGCTACACCTTC. It codes for CASSLARVNYGYTF.

This clonotype was recorded a few times. The rearrangement joins TRBV18 to TRBJ1-1; D might be TRBD1 (6 bases). Germline lookup yields CDR1 KGHSH and CDR2 LQKENI. This CDR3 comprises 15 residues. V was trimmed by 2 bases and J by 1 base, leaving 11 bases between them. DNA for the CDR3: TGTGCCAGCTCACCATGGACAGAAAAGAACACTGAAGCTTTCTTT. Encoded protein: CASSPWTEKNTEAFF.

This clonotype was counted a few times. CDR3 coding DNA: TGTGCCAGCAACCTACCCCAGGGGGCGCGGCGTGGCTACACCTTC. This encodes CASNLPQGARRGYTF. The gene calls are TRBV7-2 and TRBJ1-2, with TRBD1 matching over 8 bases. CDR1 SGHTA and CDR2 FQGNSA come from the germline V gene. The CDR3 loop spans 15 amino acids. The trim removed 7 bases at V and 7 bases at J, leaving 14 bases unmatched.

This clonotype was found many times. The chain has TRBV5-6 and TRBJ2-3; no clear D. The CDR3 runs to 13 residues. Trimming removed 7 bases from V and 0 bases from J, with 9 bases in between. CDR1 and CDR2 (germline): SGHDT, YYEEEE. CDR3 region: CASGQLSTDTQYF. DNA of the CDR3: TGTGCCAGCGGCCAACTGAGCACAGATACGCAGTATTTT.

This clonotype has only a few counts. This chain joins TRBV5-1 and TRBJ2-2; D is unclear. Trimming removed 4 bases from V and 7 bases from J, with 8 bases in between. Germline CDR1 reads SGHRS; CDR2 reads YFSETQ. The CDR3 sequence is 12 residues long. The CDR3 nucleotides read TGCGCCAGCAGCCCCCCCGACGGGGAGCTGTTTTTT. As protein: CASSPPDGELFF.

This clonotype was counted many times. The V call is TRBV19, the J call TRBJ1-3; D uncertain. Germline V CDR1 and CDR2: LNHDA, SQIVND (reference sequence). CDR3 length: 11 amino acids. Trimming removed 7 bases from V and 3 bases from J, with 4 bases in between. CDR3 nucleotide sequence: TGTGCCAGTACGATTGGAAACACCATATATTTT. It encodes CASTIGNTIYF.

A few counts support this clonotype. This chain links TRBV6-2 or TRBV6-3 with TRBJ2-7, with TRBD1 as a possible D gene (5 bases). CDR1 is MNHEY and CDR2 is SVGEGT in the germline V gene. V was trimmed by 10 bases and J by 7 bases, leaving 20 bases between them. The CDR3 length is 13 residues. Written as DNA, the CDR3 is TGTGCCACCCTGGAAGACAGATACAAAGAGCAGTACTTC. Amino acids: CATLEDRYKEQYF.

This clonotype was seen at least ten times. The CDR3 is CASSPPVETGELFF. The CDR3, as DNA: TGTGCCAGCAGCCCGCCGGTTGAGACCGGGGAGCTGTTTTTT. The chain couples TRBV5-6 to TRBJ2-2; D is ambiguous. Trimming shortened V by 4 bases and J by 5 bases, and 12 bases separated the two germline ends. This CDR3 is 14 amino acids long. Germline CDR1 SGHDT, CDR2 YYEEEE. The full variable domain, with the rest looked up from reference TRBV5-6 and TRBJ2-2, is DAGVTQSPTHLIKTRGQQVTLRCSPKSGHDTVSWYQQALGQGPQFIFQYYEEEERQRGNFPDRFSGHQFPNYSSELNVNALLLGDSALYLCASSPPVETGELFFGEGSRLTVL.

The chain combines TRBV12-2 with TRBJ1-2; the table's D call, TRBD1, was not checked against the DNA. TRBV12-2 is a pseudogene segment. The CDR3 is made up of 12 amino acids. Written as DNA, the CDR3 is TGTGCAAGTCGCCCGTGGACACCAAGCTACACCTTC. Encoded protein: CASRPWTPSYTF.

V and J are TRBV6-1 and TRBJ2-7, with unresolved D. The CDR3 sequence is 14 residues long. The germline V and J ends were trimmed by 2 bases and 2 bases, with 10 bases remaining between them. CDR1 and CDR2 from the germline V gene are MNHNS and SASEGT. The CDR3: CASSEFGAAYEQYF. CDR3 sequence (DNA): TGTGCCAGCAGTGAATTCGGAGCTGCCTACGAGCAGTACTTC.

There are many counts of this clonotype. This chain connects TRBV4-3 to TRBJ2-3, with 8 nucleotides matching TRBD2. The CDR3 covers 15 residues. The ends lost 1 base at V and 1 base at J; junction bases unmatched: 1. Germline V gives CDR1 LGHNA, CDR2 YSLEER. Here the CDR3 DNA reads TGCGCCAGCAGCCAAGCCGGGGGGGGCACAGATACGCAGTATTTT. This translates into CASSQAGGGTDTQYF.

This clonotype came up a few times. This chain uses TRBV9 with TRBJ2-3; no firm D call. The CDR3 runs 15 residues. In germline, CDR1 is SGDLS, CDR2 YYNGEE. Trimming stripped 0 bases from V and 0 bases from J, with 8 bases between. The CDR3 bases are TGTGCCAGCAGCGTAGCTCCGGTTAGCACAGATACGCAGTATTTT. Its translation is CASSVAPVSTDTQYF.